This T cell receptor beta chain was recorded in a study of blood T cell repertoires in COVID-19. In the study overall: Specimens from acute and convalescent COVID-19 originated in the United States, Italy and Spain. T cells, B-cell-depleted T cells, or PBMCs provided the cDNA or gDNA that served as material.

As originally analysed: For nucleated cells, counts were estimated from reference gene primer amplification. Method: immunoSEQ multiplex PCR; TCRdb's copy keeps in-frame clones and lacks some. That table supplies the V and J calls and clone size; D and trimming were determined from the DNA. Seen here are about 140,000 clones, roughly three quarters observed once, and the top ten hold about 1.8%. Trimming removed 4 bases from V and 5 bases from J; junction bases left unmatched: 4. The germline gives CDR1 KGHDR, CDR2 SFDVKD. This CDR3 has 15 residues. The source of this sequence is an older woman with acute or convalescent COVID-19. The sample consisted of peripheral blood. The V and J genes are TRBV24-1 and TRBJ2-1; TRBD1 aligns across 10 bases. DNA for the CDR3: TGTGCCACCAGTGACCGGACAGGGGGACACAATGAGCAGTTCTTC. Encoded protein: CATSDRTGGHNEQFF.